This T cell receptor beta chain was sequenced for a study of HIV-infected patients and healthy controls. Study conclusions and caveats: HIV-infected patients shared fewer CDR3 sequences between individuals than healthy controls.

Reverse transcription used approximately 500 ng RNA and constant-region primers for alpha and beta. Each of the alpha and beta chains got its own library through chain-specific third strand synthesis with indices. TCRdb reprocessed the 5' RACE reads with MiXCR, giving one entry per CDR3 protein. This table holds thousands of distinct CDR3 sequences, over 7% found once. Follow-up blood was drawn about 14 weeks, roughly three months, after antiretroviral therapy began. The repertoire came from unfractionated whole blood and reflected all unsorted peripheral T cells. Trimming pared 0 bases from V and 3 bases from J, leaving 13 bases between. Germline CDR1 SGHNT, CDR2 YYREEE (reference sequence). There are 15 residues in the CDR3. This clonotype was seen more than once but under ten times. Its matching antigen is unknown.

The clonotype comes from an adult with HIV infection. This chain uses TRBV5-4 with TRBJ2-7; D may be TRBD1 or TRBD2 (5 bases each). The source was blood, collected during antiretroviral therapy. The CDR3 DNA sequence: TGTGCCAGCAGCTTGGATGGGACGGCTAACTACGAGCAGTACTTC. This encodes CASSLDGTANYEQYF. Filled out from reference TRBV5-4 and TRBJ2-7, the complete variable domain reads ETGVTQSPTHLIKTRGQQVTLRCSSQSGHNTVSWYQQALGQGPQFIFQYYREEENGRGNFPPRFSGLQFPNYSSELNVNALELDDSALYLCASSLDGTANYEQYFGPGTRLTVT.